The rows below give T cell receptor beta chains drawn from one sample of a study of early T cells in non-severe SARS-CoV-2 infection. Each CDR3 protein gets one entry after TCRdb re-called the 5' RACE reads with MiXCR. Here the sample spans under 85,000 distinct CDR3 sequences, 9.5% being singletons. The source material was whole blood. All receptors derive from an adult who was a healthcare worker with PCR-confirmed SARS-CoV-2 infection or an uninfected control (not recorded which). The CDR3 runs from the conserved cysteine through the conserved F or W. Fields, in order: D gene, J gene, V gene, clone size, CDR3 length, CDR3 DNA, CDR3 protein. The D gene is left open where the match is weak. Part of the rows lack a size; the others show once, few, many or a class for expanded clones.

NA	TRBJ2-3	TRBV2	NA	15	TGTGCCAGCCGTAGGGGGGCCCCTGGCACAGATACGCAGTATTTT	CASRRGAPGTDTQYF
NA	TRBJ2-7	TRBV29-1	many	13	TGCAGCGTTGACGGGCGGGGAGGAGGCGAGCAGTACTTC	CSVDGRGGGEQYF
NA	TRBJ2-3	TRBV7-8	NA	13	TGTGCCAGCAGCTTCCTCCGCGGAGATACGCAGTATTTT	CASSFLRGDTQYF
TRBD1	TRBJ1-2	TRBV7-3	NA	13	TGTGCCGGCCCCTCGGGACAGCACTATGGCTACACCTTC	CAGPSGQHYGYTF
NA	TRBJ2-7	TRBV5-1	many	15	TGCGCCAGCAGCTCAAAATCCGGGGTAGACTACGAGCAGTACTTC	CASSSKSGVDYEQYF
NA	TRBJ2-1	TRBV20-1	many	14	TGCAGTGCCCTGCAGACCTTTAGTGAGTATGAGCAGTTCTTC	CSALQTFSEYEQFF
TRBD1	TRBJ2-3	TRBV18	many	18	TGTGCCAGCTCACCCCCGGGACAGGGAAGTCCTAGCACAGATACGCAGTATTTT	CASSPPGQGSPSTDTQYF
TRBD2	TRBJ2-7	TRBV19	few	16	TGTGCCAGTAGTCCTGGGACTAGCGGGAATTACGACGAGCAGTACTTC	CASSPGTSGNYDEQYF
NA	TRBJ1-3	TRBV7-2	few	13	TGTGCCAGCAGGGAGGGCCCCGGAAACACCATATATTTT	CASREGPGNTIYF
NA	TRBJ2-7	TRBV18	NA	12	TGTGCCAGCTCACCTAAGCGGGACGAGCAGTACTTC	CASSPKRDEQYF
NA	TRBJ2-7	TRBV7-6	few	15	TGTGCCAGCAGCTTTCTAAGCAATCGAGGGTACGAGCAGTACTTC	CASSFLSNRGYEQYF
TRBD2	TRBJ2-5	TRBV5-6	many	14	TGTGCCAGCAGCTTGAGTAGCGGGAGCGAGACCCAGTACTTC	CASSLSSGSETQYF
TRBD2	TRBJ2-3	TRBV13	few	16	TGTGCCAGCAGCTACTCGGGACTAGCGGACACAGATACGCAGTATTTT	CASSYSGLADTDTQYF
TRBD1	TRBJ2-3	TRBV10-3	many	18	TGTGCCATCAGTAAGGGGACAGGGGGAATGGTTACGACAGATACGCAGTATTTT	CAISKGTGGMVTTDTQYF
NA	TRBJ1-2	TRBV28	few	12	TGTGCCAGCAGGCAGGGCAACTATGGCTACACCTTC	CASRQGNYGYTF
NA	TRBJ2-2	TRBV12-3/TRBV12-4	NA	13	TGTGCCAGCAGTTTCGCTCTTTCCGGGGAGCTGTTTTTT	CASSFALSGELFF
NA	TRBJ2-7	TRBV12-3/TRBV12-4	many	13	TGTGCCAGCAGTTTCGGTTATACCTACGAGCAGTACTTC	CASSFGYTYEQYF
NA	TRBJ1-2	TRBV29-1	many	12	TGCAGCGTTGAGGTTCGACGGGAGGGCTACACCTTC	CSVEVRREGYTF
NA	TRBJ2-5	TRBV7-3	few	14	TGTGCCAGCAGCTTTGGGGGTCCCCAAGAGACCCAGTACTTC	CASSFGGPQETQYF
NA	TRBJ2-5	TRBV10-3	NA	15	TGTGCTATCAGTGAGGGACCGTGGGGGAAAGAGACCCAGTACTTC	CAISEGPWGKETQYF
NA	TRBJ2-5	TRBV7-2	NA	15	TGTGCCAGCAGCTTGGGGCTCGGGTACCAAGAGACCCAGTACTTC	CASSLGLGYQETQYF
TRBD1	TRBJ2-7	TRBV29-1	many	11	TGCAGCGTCCGGGACAGCTACGAGCAGTACTTC	CSVRDSYEQYF
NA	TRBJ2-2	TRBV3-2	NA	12	TGTGCCAGCAGCCAAGTGGACGGGGAGCTGTTTTTT	CASSQVDGELFF
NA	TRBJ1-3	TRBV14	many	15	TGTGCCAGCAGCCAAGGATCAGTCTCTGGAAACACCATATATTTT	CASSQGSVSGNTIYF
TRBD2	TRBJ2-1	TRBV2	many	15	TGTGCCAGCAGTGAACTTCTAGCGGGAGGGGGTGAGCAGTTCTTC	CASSELLAGGGEQFF
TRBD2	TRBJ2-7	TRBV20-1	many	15	TGCAGTGCTAGAGGCGACGGGACTATGGGTTACGAGCAGTACTTC	CSARGDGTMGYEQYF
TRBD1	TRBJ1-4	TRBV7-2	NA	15	TGTGCCAGCAGCTTATTGGGGACAGGGCGAGAAAAACTGTTTTTT	CASSLLGTGREKLFF
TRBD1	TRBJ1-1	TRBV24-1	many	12	TGTGCCACCAGTGCTGGGACAGGGGTCGCTTTCTTT	CATSAGTGVAFF
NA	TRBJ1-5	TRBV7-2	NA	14	TGTGCCAGCAGCTTAGACGCGTGGGGTCAGCCCCAGCATTTT	CASSLDAWGQPQHF
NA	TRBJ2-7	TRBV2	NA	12	TGTGCCAGCAAACTAGGATCCTACGAGCAGTACTTC	CASKLGSYEQYF
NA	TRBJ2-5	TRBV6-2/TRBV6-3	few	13	TGTGCCAGCAGTAGCCCGGATCAAGAGACCCAGTACTTC	CASSSPDQETQYF
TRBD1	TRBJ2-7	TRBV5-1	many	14	TGCGCCAGCAGCTTGGGGGGACAGAACTACGAGCAGTACTTC	CASSLGGQNYEQYF
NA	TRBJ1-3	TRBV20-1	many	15	TGCAGTGCTAGAGTCTTAACAGGGTTCGGAAACACCATATATTTT	CSARVLTGFGNTIYF
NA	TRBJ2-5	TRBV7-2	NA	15	TGTGCCAGCAGCTTAGGCGGGGCTAGCGCAGAGACCCAGTACTTC	CASSLGGASAETQYF
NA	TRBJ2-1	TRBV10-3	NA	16	TGTGCCATCAGTGAGGCAAGGGCTAACATCAGGAGTGAGCAGTTCTTC	CAISEARANIRSEQFF
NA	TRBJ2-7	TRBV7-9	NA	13	TGTGCCAGCAGATTAGAGATCCCCTACGAGCAGTACTTC	CASRLEIPYEQYF